This T cell receptor (beta chain) was recovered during a study of cytomegalovirus exposure and HLA in healthy donors. The PCR had 60 Vbeta and 13 Jbeta primers. Profiled with immunoSEQ multiplex PCR; TCRdb holds only in-frame clones, not every one. The sample shows 73,000 or so clones, roughly two thirds of them seen only once. Losses at the gene ends were 5 bases for V and 10 bases for J; bases not matched to a gene: 6. This CDR3 spans 13 amino acids. Germline V lookup: CDR1 MNHEY, CDR2 SMNVEV (reference sequence). V usage is TRBV27 and J usage is TRBJ2-1, with TRBD2 identical over 9 bases. Sample: PBMCs. The TCR originated in a middle-aged woman in good health and CMV-seropositive. CDR3 nucleotides: TGTGCCAGCAGTACCCTAGCGGGACGGGAGCAGTTCTTC. It yields the protein CASSTLAGREQFF.